This record covers a single TCR beta chain. This clonotype occurred once. It lacks a known antigen. One base away there is no much larger clone; base qualities are not given. One read offers little support. Counted from cysteine to phenylalanine, this CDR3 has 13 amino acids. Solely the CDR3 DNA is kept, with 39 bases framed from the first base. After removal of 3 bases from V and 9 bases from J, the junction retains 7 bases not matched to a gene. Data came from an Illumina NovaSeq 6000. TCRalpha and TCRbeta cDNA libraries were constructed by 5'RACE with constant-segment primers, with sample barcodes and unique molecular identifiers being introduced. Trizol reagent was used to extract RNA from every sample. Library amplification was performed in two PCR steps, and a second sample barcode and Illumina TruSeq adapters were introduced in the second step. Sequencing of libraries was performed on an Illumina NovaSeq with 2 x 150 bp paired-end reads. As for how the authors treated the data: Demultiplexing of reads and collapsing into UMI-guided consensus sequences were performed with migec v1.2.7. Using mixcr v2.1.11, UMI consensuses were aligned to TRA and TRB V and J templates and then assembled into clonotypes. A clonotype was counted as expanded or contracted only when both edgeR and NoisET called the clonotype significant, with the noise models trained on biological replicates. edgeR calls used a false discovery rate-adjusted p below 0.01 and a log2 fold-change threshold of 1. As an exploratory analysis of dynamics, max-normalized trajectories of the 1000 most abundant clonotypes were examined with PCA combined with hierarchical clustering. Separately sequenced CD4+ and CD8+ repertoires were used to assign a CD4 or CD8 phenotype to each responding clone. The raw public reads went through TCRdb reprocessing: fastp at Q25, MiXCR clone calling, in-frame beta chains kept. CDR3 protein duplicates are merged, each entry listing the most common genes and DNA. TCRdb, not the authors, supplied the V and J calls. This sample has approximately 210,000 distinct CDR3 sequences in its table, and about 10% of those were observed once. Roughly 3.2% of the sample comes from the top ten.

This entry belongs to a study of T-cell memory formation after mild COVID-19 (dated by TCRdb to the early 2020s). About the full investigation: Most TCR sequence clusters were specific to one of the two donors. In two donors, T-cell clones that expanded and contracted after mild COVID-19 were tracked by sequencing TCRalpha and TCRbeta repertoires over time. Two young, previously healthy adult volunteers, one female and one male, were included in the cohort.

Ficoll-Paque density gradient centrifugation was the method used to isolate PBMCs. General study outcomes and caveats: Contracting CD4+ clones were found mainly in CM and EM memory subsets, while CD8+ clones were enriched in EMRA. Some responding clones were detected in pre-infection memory, suggesting pre-existing cross-reactive memory T cells joined the SARS-CoV-2 response. Only two mild cases were covered in the study, and larger cohorts including severe cases with pre-infection samples were considered necessary. Clones contracting from day 15 to 85 had balanced CD4/CD8 phenotypes, while a second wave expanding from day 15 to 37 was biased towards CD4+. The second-wave clones that peaked on day 37 were not confirmed to be SARS-CoV-2 specific.

Specimen: PBMCs or a T cell subset sorted from them (not recorded which). The rearrangement joined TRBV12-3 or TRBV12-4 to TRBJ1-1; TRBD1 aligns with 7 central bases. The TCR comes from a man aged 18 to 29 who had mild COVID-19 (a few samples of this study predate the infection). The sample titles of this study are shuffled in the database, so cell type and time point are left out; the donor was told from shared clones. The CDR3 protein sequence reads: CASSLAGTEKAFF. The nucleotides are TGTGCCAGCAGTTTGGCCGGGACAGAGAAAGCTTTCTTT.